These 24 T cell receptor beta chains originate from one sample sequenced in a study of blood T cell repertoires in COVID-19. Measured with immunoSEQ multiplex PCR; TCRdb has only the in-frame clones, and not every one. Of about 380,000 clones listed, approximately 90% are singletons. Material: PBMCs or T cells enriched from blood (not recorded which). The receptors derive from a woman between 18 and 29 years old who had recovered from COVID-19.

V is TRBV2 and J is TRBJ2-5, with TRBD1 matching over 11 bases. Unmatched junction bases numbered 4, after V lost 8 bases and J lost 5 bases. The V gene's germline CDR1 is SNHLY and CDR2 FYNNEI. The CDR3 has 13 amino acids. The DNA for the CDR3 is TGTGCCAGCGTCCGGGACAGGGGGGAGACCCAGTACTTC. It specifies CASVRDRGETQYF.

As DNA, the CDR3 is TGTGCCAGCAGTTACTATGAGGGTGGGGGCTACACCTTC. Its translation: CASSYYEGGGYTF. The chain uses TRBV6-5 and TRBJ1-2, with D uncertain. Germline CDR1 reads MNHEY; CDR2 reads SVGAGI. V dropped 1 base and J dropped 8 bases, with 11 bases sitting between them. This CDR3 has 13 residues.

The gene calls are TRBV12-3 or TRBV12-4 and TRBJ2-7; possible D gene TRBD2, 5 bases. The CDR3 extends over 13 amino acids. V dropped 5 bases and J dropped 3 bases, with 11 bases sitting between them. CDR3 residues: CASSRGTDYEQYF. CDR3 DNA: TGTGCCAGCAGTCGGGGAACAGACTACGAGCAGTACTTC.

The genes are TRBV7-2 and TRBJ1-2, with 8 bases fitting TRBD1. The CDR3 extends over 16 amino acids. V trimming: 2 bases; J trimming: 2 bases; junction bases outside the gene matches: 7. The germline gives CDR1 SGHTA, CDR2 FQGNSA. The CDR3 is CASSLRAGGANYGYTF. In nucleotides, the CDR3 is TGTGCCAGCAGCTTACGGGCAGGGGGCGCCAACTATGGCTACACCTTC. Variable domain in full (rest from reference TRBV7-2 and TRBJ1-2): GAGVSQSPSNKVTEKGKDVELRCDPISGHTALYWYRQSLGQGLEFLIYFQGNSAPDKSGLPSDRFSAERTGGSVSTLTIQRTQQEDSAVYLCASSLRAGGANYGYTFGSGTRLTVV.

The J gene is TRBJ1-1, the V gene TRBV4-1, with D tentatively TRBD1 (6 bases). V dropped 2 bases and J dropped 8 bases, with 12 bases sitting between them. Germline CDR1 and CDR2: MGHRA and YSYEKL. The CDR3 sequence is 13 residues long. This CDR3 reads CASSQRPDREAFF. CDR3 bases: TGCGCCAGCAGCCAAAGACCCGACAGGGAAGCTTTCTTT.

The rearrangement links TRBV27 to TRBJ1-2; maybe TRBD1 (6 bases). V was clipped by 3 bases and J by 4 bases, with 12 bases between them. This CDR3 has 14 amino acids. Looked up from germline, CDR1 is MNHEY and CDR2 is SMNVEV (reference sequence). The DNA of the CDR3 is TGTGCCAGCAGTTTTGGGGGCGCAGCCTATGGCTACACCTTC. Translating it yields CASSFGGAAYGYTF.

J is TRBJ2-7 and V is TRBV6-2 or TRBV6-3; perhaps TRBD1 as D (6 bases). The CDR3 is 15 residues long. Germline V CDR1 and CDR2: MNHEY, SVGEGT. V lost 5 bases to trimming and J lost 1 base, with 15 bases between them. The CDR3: CASSNTQDSSYEQYF. Written as DNA, the CDR3 is TGTGCCAGCAGTAACACCCAGGACAGTTCCTACGAGCAGTACTTC.

This sequence joins TRBV6-5 and TRBJ2-7; the D is unclear. Trimming removed 0 bases at V and 3 bases at J, with 9 bases between. This CDR3 spans 14 amino acids. Germline CDR1 reads MNHEY; CDR2 reads SVGAGI. The CDR3 DNA follows: TGTGCCAGCAGTTACTCGAAACAAATCTACGAGCAGTACTTC. It yields the protein CASSYSKQIYEQYF.

This chain uses TRBV2 with TRBJ2-5, with 8 bases that match TRBD1. CDR3 length: 15 residues. Germline V CDR1 and CDR2: SNHLY, FYNNEI. The V segment lost 5 bases and the J segment 5 bases; nucleotides outside the gene matches: 10. CDR3 coding DNA: TGTGCCAGCAGTCCCCGACAGGGGCGGTTGGAGACCCAGTACTTC. It codes for CASSPRQGRLETQYF.

The V call is TRBV7-2, the J call TRBJ1-3; possible D gene TRBD1, 5 bases. CDR3 size: 19 residues. V lost 3 bases, J lost 0 bases, and 21 bases lay in between. CDR1 and CDR2 (germline): SGHTA, FQGNSA. CDR3 in DNA: TGTGCCAGCAGCTTTAGGCTCTCCGGGACGGGAGCCTCTGGAAACACCATATATTTT. Its translation is CASSFRLSGTGASGNTIYF.

The V gene is TRBV6-5, the J gene TRBJ2-7; possible D gene TRBD1, 6 bases. CDR1 is MNHEY and CDR2 is SVGAGI in the germline V gene. With 4 bases removed from V and 7 bases from J, the gap between germline ends came to 11 bases. The CDR3 is 12 residues long. CDR3 protein: CASSFQGWEQYF. The DNA for the CDR3 is TGTGCCAGCAGTTTCCAGGGGTGGGAGCAGTACTTC.

The CDR3 sequence is CASRGEAGGRYEQYF. DNA for the CDR3: TGTGCCAGCAGGGGAGAAGCGGGGGGGCGGTACGAGCAGTACTTC. This chain joins TRBV27 and TRBJ2-7; TRBD2 matches at 10 bases. Germline V gives CDR1 MNHEY, CDR2 SMNVEV (reference sequence). Trimming at V came to 6 bases and at J to 4 bases, leaving 9 bases not matched to a gene. This CDR3 region has 15 residues.

The chain has TRBV30 and TRBJ2-7; weak D call: TRBD1 (7 bases). Per germline, CDR1 GTSNPN and CDR2 SVGIG (reference sequence). V dropped 2 bases and J dropped 7 bases, with 12 bases sitting between them. This CDR3 region has 12 residues. CDR3 nucleotides: TGTGCCTGGAGTCTACAGGGGAGGGAGCAGTACTTC. This gives the protein CAWSLQGREQYF.

This clone was counted once. V is TRBV30 and J is TRBJ1-4; D is uncertain. V was clipped by 1 base and J by 1 base, with 4 bases between them. This CDR3 is 13 amino acids long. Germline CDR1 reads GTSNPN; CDR2 reads SVGIG (reference sequence). The CDR3 spells CAWSDGTNEKLFF. The CDR3 nucleotides are TGTGCCTGGAGTGACGGAACTAATGAAAAACTGTTTTTT.

The CDR3: CASSLRQGNTDTQYF. CDR3 DNA: TGTGCCAGCAGCTTAAGACAGGGAAACACAGATACGCAGTATTTT. The rearrangement links TRBV7-9 to TRBJ2-3; TRBD1 agrees at 7 bases. The CDR3 runs to 15 residues. Germline CDR1 reads SEHNR; CDR2 reads FQNEAQ (reference sequence). V gave up 2 bases and J gave up 2 bases; unmatched junction bases: 4.

Note on this clone: The same CDR3 can be traced to other DNA sequences in this sample. V is TRBV6-5 and J is TRBJ1-4, with 8 bases identical to TRBD1. Looked up from germline, CDR1 is MNHEY and CDR2 is SVGAGI. The CDR3 is 15 residues long. V was clipped by 0 bases and J by 7 bases; unmatched bases: 4. The CDR3 sequence: CASSYSDRASEKLFF. For the CDR3, the DNA is TGTGCCAGCAGTTACTCGGACAGGGCTAGTGAAAAACTGTTTTTT.

The chain couples TRBV4-1 to TRBJ1-2; a possible D gene is TRBD1 (6 bases). CDR1 and CDR2 (germline): MGHRA, YSYEKL. The V gene lost 2 bases and the J gene lost 9 bases, with 31 bases spanning the gap. The CDR3 contains 19 residues. As DNA, the CDR3 is TGCGCCAGCAGCCAACCTGTCCGGGACAAAGAAAGGCCGGTTTTTCGCTACACCTTC. Its protein is CASSQPVRDKERPVFRYTF.

The genes are TRBV6-5 and TRBJ1-5; D unresolved. There are 13 residues in the CDR3. Germline assignment: CDR1 MNHEY and CDR2 SVGAGI. The V gene lost 6 bases and the J gene lost 2 bases, with 8 bases spanning the gap. For the CDR3, the DNA is TGTGCCAGCAGCGGTTTGGGCAATCAGCCCCAGCATTTT. It yields the protein CASSGLGNQPQHF.

The chain uses TRBV5-1 and TRBJ1-2; D is unclear. Germline values: CDR1 SGHRS, CDR2 YFSETQ. The V and J ends lost 0 bases and 3 bases respectively, with 12 bases between them. The CDR3 spans 15 residues. The CDR3 here is CASSLAGGVYYGYTF. CDR3 DNA: TGCGCCAGCAGCTTGGCCGGCGGGGTCTACTATGGCTACACCTTC. Combining the CDR3 with reference TRBV5-1 and TRBJ1-2 gives the whole variable domain KAGVTQTPRYLIKTRGQQVTLSCSPISGHRSVSWYQQTPGQGLQFLFEYFSETQRNKGNFPGRFSGRQFSNSRSEMNVSTLELGDSALYLCASSLAGGVYYGYTFGSGTRLTVV.

The chain joins TRBV7-9 to TRBJ1-2, with 10 nucleotides matching TRBD1. The germline CDR1 and CDR2 sequences are SEHNR and FQNEAQ (reference sequence). Trimming removed 5 bases from V and 8 bases from J; junction bases left unmatched: 14. The CDR3 loop spans 16 amino acids. This chain's CDR3 is CASSPGTGEKFGGYTF. In DNA form, the CDR3 reads TGTGCCAGCAGCCCCGGGACAGGGGAAAAGTTCGGCGGCTACACCTTC.

The rearrangement uses TRBV7-6 and TRBJ2-6, with 8 bases matching TRBD1. The CDR3 runs to 19 residues. Germline trimming cut 2 bases from V and 0 bases from J; bases unmatched to any gene: 9. The germline CDR1 and CDR2 sequences are SGHVS and FNYEAQ. The DNA of the CDR3 is TGTGCCAGCAGCTTACGGACAGGGTTGGGGAGCTCTGGGGCCAACGTCCTGACTTTC. As protein: CASSLRTGLGSSGANVLTF.

The genes are TRBV29-1 and TRBJ2-5; D gene unclear. The CDR3 sequence is 16 residues long. CDR1 and CDR2 from the germline V gene are SQVTM and ANQGSEA. V lost 0 bases and J lost 8, with 22 bases in between. CDR3 sequence: CSVEDLYRHHPPTQYF. In DNA, the CDR3 is TGCAGCGTTGAAGATCTGTACAGACACCACCCCCCAACCCAGTACTTC.

The chain recombines TRBV5-1 with TRBJ1-2, with no clear D. Trimming cost V 1 base and J 0 bases, with 13 bases left between them. This CDR3 is built from 16 residues. Germline V gene data show CDR1 as SGHRS and CDR2 as YFSETQ. The CDR3 protein is CASSLNEGSANYGYTF. CDR3 DNA: TGCGCCAGCAGCTTGAATGAGGGAAGCGCTAACTATGGCTACACCTTC.

This clone was found a few times. The V and J genes are TRBV5-1 and TRBJ1-1; TRBD1 agrees at 7 bases. Germline CDR1 reads SGHRS; CDR2 reads YFSETQ. V lost 4 bases, J lost 1 base, and 4 bases stayed unmatched. The CDR3 is 14 amino acids. This CDR3 reads CASSPGQANTEAFF. Here the CDR3 DNA reads TGCGCCAGCAGCCCTGGACAGGCGAACACTGAAGCTTTCTTT.